This TCR beta chain was sequenced for a study of shared clonotypes between healthy human individuals. Across the study: For every donor, three CD4 naive, three CD4 memory, two CD8 naive and one CD8 memory plates were used.

The CDR3 extends over 11 amino acids. V shed 7 bases and J shed 5 bases, with 6 bases lying between them. Germline V lookup: CDR1 MNHNS, CDR2 SASEGT. Findings of the study overall: It was only blood that was sampled, and tissue repertoires likely differ. Non-shared clonotypes had lower generation probabilities than clonotypes shared by all four sorted-subset donors.

Produced via immunoSEQ multiplex PCR; TCRdb's table is partial and in-frame only. In the table there are around 1.1 million clones, 70% to 80% of which are singletons. This clone showed up just once. What it recognizes is unknown. The sequencing sample was made of memory CD4+ T cells from PBMCs. Subset denoted: CD45RA-negative fraction. This TCR was recovered from a man aged 18 to 30 in good health. Some clones in this sample may be carry-over from other donors' samples. The chain employs TRBV6-1 and TRBJ2-1; D is undetermined. The CDR3 nucleotides read TGTGCCAGCATGGAGAACAATGAGCAGTTCTTC. Protein sequence: CASMENNEQFF.